This T cell receptor beta chain is drawn from a study of control samples from healthy donors and cancer patients. Per germline, CDR1 SEHNR and CDR2 FQNEAQ (reference sequence). V lost 5 bases to trimming and J lost 4 bases, with 11 bases between them. The CDR3 sequence is 13 residues long. This clone showed up just once. Clones were read by immunoSEQ multiplex PCR, and TCRdb kept only the in-frame ones, dropping some. Among 65,000 to 80,000 clones listed, 75% to 90% were seen once. J is TRBJ2-5 and V is TRBV7-9; possible D gene TRBD1, 5 bases. Sequenced input: PBMCs. This clonotype was sampled from a woman aged 45-60 years with colorectal cancer. CDR3 region: CASSPQGRETQYF. The CDR3 DNA follows: TGTGCCAGCAGCCCGCAGGGTCGAGAGACCCAGTACTTC.